This TCR beta chain was retrieved from a study of blood T cell repertoires in COVID-19. Study background: Sites across the United States, Italy and Spain contributed samples from acute and convalescent COVID-19. From T cells, B-cell-depleted T cells, or PBMCs came the material, which was cDNA or gDNA.

CDR1 KGHSH and CDR2 LQKENI come from the germline V gene. V trimming: 3 bases; J trimming: 4 bases; junction bases outside the gene matches: 6. CDR3 size: 15 residues. In the source study's methods: Nucleated cell number was recorded as an estimate derived from reference gene primer amplification. Clones were sequenced by immunoSEQ multiplex PCR, and TCRdb holds only the in-frame ones, with some missing. Clone size and the V and J calls come from that table; the DNA yielded D and trimming. The sample consists of some 200,000 clones, about 78% of them appearing once. This clone has only one observation.

The TCR sequence derives from an older woman with acute or convalescent COVID-19. The chain recombines TRBV18 with TRBJ1-1, with 9 bases lining up with TRBD1. Sequenced input: peripheral blood. The DNA of the CDR3 is TGTGCCAGCTCACCCCCACAGGGGGCGGGCACTGAAGCTTTCTTT. It is translated as CASSPPQGAGTEAFF. Based on the CDR3 plus reference TRBV18 and TRBJ1-1, the full variable domain is NAGVMQNPRHLVRRRGQEARLRCSPMKGHSHVYWYRQLPEEGLKFMVYLQKENIIDESGMPKERFSAEFPKEGPSILRIQQVVRGDSAAYFCASSPPQGAGTEAFFGQGTRLTVV.